The 11 T cell receptor beta chains in this list originate from one sample, sequenced in a study of T cell repertoires in cytomegalovirus infection. MiXCR, run by TCRdb on the reads, gives a single entry per CDR3 protein. Among 45,000 to 60,000 distinct CDR3 sequences, roughly 20% were seen once, and the ten largest hold under 75%. What these receptors recognize is not known. Sequenced material: CD8+ T cells from cultured PBMCs, taken from culture after CMV antigen stimulation. These receptors all come from a human donor in good health (CMV status not recorded). Some clones in this sample may be carry-over from other donors' samples.

This chain uses TRBV28 with TRBJ1-3; D might be TRBD1 (5 bases). The CDR3 totals 14 residues. V gave up 11 bases and J gave up 1 base, with 15 bases separating them. The germline V gene has CDR1 MDHEN and CDR2 SYDVKM. The CDR3 loop is CAALGAGSGNTIYF. For the CDR3, the DNA is TGTGCCGCCTTAGGTGCAGGGTCTGGAAACACCATATATTTT.

V is TRBV7-6 and J is TRBJ1-6; D is undetermined. This CDR3 spans 16 amino acids. Trimming pared 1 base from V and 6 bases from J, leaving 13 bases between. Germline V gene lookup returns CDR1 SGHVS and CDR2 FNYEAQ. CDR3 protein: CASSLESPGINSPLHF. The CDR3 region has the DNA TGTGCCAGCAGCTTAGAATCTCCCGGGATTAATTCACCCCTCCACTTT.

The chain couples TRBV7-9 to TRBJ2-3, with TRBD2 identical over 7 bases. Germline lookup yields CDR1 SEHNR and CDR2 FQNEAQ (reference sequence). The V segment lost 8 bases and the J segment 5 bases; nucleotides outside the gene matches: 16. The CDR3 is 16 residues long. DNA of the CDR3: TGTGCCAGCCCCCAAAGCGGCCTAGCGGTGGGAGATACGCAGTATTTT. Amino acid sequence: CASPQSGLAVGDTQYF.

The rearrangement uses TRBV19 and TRBJ2-1; D gene unclear. The V end lost 2 bases, the J end lost 6 bases, and 11 bases lay between the germline ends. The length of the CDR3 is 14 residues. Germline CDR1 reads LNHDA; CDR2 reads SQIVND (reference sequence). CDR3 amino acids: CASSISPEANEQFF. The CDR3 coding sequence is TGTGCCAGTAGTATATCCCCAGAAGCCAATGAGCAGTTCTTC.

This chain links TRBV7-2 with TRBJ2-7; tentatively, D is TRBD1 (5 bases). The V end was cut by 5 bases, the J end by 3 bases, with 14 bases between. Germline V gene sequence: CDR1 SGHTA, CDR2 FQGNSA. CDR3 size: 14 residues. The DNA of the CDR3 is TGTGCCAGCAGCCCCTTTGGACAAGACTACGAGCAGTACTTC. The encoded protein is CASSPFGQDYEQYF.

The J gene is TRBJ1-5, the V gene TRBV20-1, with 9 bases lining up with TRBD1. The CDR3 covers 15 residues. V dropped 1 base and J dropped 6; count of bases not matched to a gene: 7. CDR1 and CDR2 (germline): DFQATT, SNEGSKA (reference sequence). The chain's CDR3 is CSARGRQGGVQPQHF. DNA for the CDR3: TGCAGTGCTAGAGGTCGACAGGGGGGCGTTCAGCCCCAGCATTTT.

The sample holds a few counts of this clonotype. The chain joins TRBV6-1 to TRBJ2-7; D tentatively reads TRBD1 or TRBD2 (6 bases each). The CDR3 loop spans 16 amino acids. Deletions cut 5 bases from V and 3 bases from J, with 20 bases between. Germline CDR1 is MNHNS and CDR2 is SASEGT. In nucleotides, the CDR3 is TGTGCCAGCAGTAGTTACAGGGACTCTGGGGGCTACGAGCAGTACTTC. Protein: CASSSYRDSGGYEQYF.

The V call is TRBV6-6, the J call TRBJ2-5; 8 bases are a match to TRBD2. The CDR3 is 14 amino acids. In germline, CDR1 is MNHNY, CDR2 SVGAGI (reference sequence). Trimming took 6 bases from V and 5 from J; bases not matched to a gene: 8. This CDR3 reads CASSPGGAGETQYF. DNA for the CDR3: TGTGCCAGCAGCCCCGGGGGGGCCGGGGAGACCCAGTACTTC.

This clonotype was found a few times. The V and J genes are TRBV11-2 and TRBJ2-1; a possible D gene is TRBD1 (7 bases). CDR1 is SGHAT, CDR2 FQNNGV, per germline. The CDR3 runs 15 residues. Trimming took 6 bases from V and 8 from J, leaving 20 bases between them. The CDR3 here is CASRPGTVRRDEQFF. In DNA, the CDR3 is TGTGCCAGCAGGCCTGGGACAGTTCGGAGGGATGAGCAGTTCTTC. Complete variable domain (other parts from reference TRBV11-2 and TRBJ2-1): EAGVAQSPRYKIIEKRQSVAFWCNPISGHATLYWYQQILGQGPKLLIQFQNNGVVDDSQLPKDRFSAERLKGVDSTLKIQPAKLEDSAVYLCASRPGTVRRDEQFFGPGTRLTVL.

The CDR3 reads CRAADYTEAFF. DNA for the CDR3: TGCAGAGCTGCGGATTACACTGAAGCTTTCTTT. The chain links TRBV20-1 to TRBJ1-1; no reliable D call. CDR3 length equals 11 residues. Germline values: CDR1 DFQATT, CDR2 SNEGSKA (reference sequence).

The chain employs TRBV27 and TRBJ1-5, with 8 bases identical to TRBD1. The CDR3 loop spans 15 amino acids. The germline gives CDR1 MNHEY, CDR2 SMNVEV (reference sequence). V lost 6 bases, J lost 0 bases, and 4 bases stayed unmatched. CDR3 sequence: CASRPGQGSNQPQHF. Here the CDR3 DNA reads TGTGCCAGCAGACCCGGACAGGGTAGCAATCAGCCCCAGCATTTT.